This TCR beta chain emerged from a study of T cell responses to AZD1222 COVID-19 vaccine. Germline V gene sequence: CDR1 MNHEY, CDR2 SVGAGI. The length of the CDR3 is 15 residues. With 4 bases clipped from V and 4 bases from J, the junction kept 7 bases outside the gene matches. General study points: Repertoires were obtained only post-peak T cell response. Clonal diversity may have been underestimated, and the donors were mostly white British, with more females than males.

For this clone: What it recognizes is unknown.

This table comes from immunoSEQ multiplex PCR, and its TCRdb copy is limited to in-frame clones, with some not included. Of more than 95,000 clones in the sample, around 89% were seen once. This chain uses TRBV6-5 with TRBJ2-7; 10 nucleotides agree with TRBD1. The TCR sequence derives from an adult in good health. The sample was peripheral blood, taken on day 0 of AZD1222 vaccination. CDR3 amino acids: CASSFRDRGSYEQYF. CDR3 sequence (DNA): TGTGCCAGCAGTTTCCGGGACAGGGGTTCTTACGAGCAGTACTTC.